These T cell receptor beta chains were read from a single sample in a study of sequential checkpoint blockade in melanoma. TCRdb keeps only in-frame clones here, not all; method: immunoSEQ multiplex PCR. Of 12,000 to 15,000 clones in the sample, approximately 52% were seen once. The sequencing here drew on CD8+ T cells sorted from blood (inferred from file names), taken from a patient given nivolumab and ipilimumab in sequence. The receptors stem from a human donor with melanoma. Both conserved end residues are trimmed from each CDR3. Each record gives: J gene, clone size, V gene, CDR3 protein. Only part of the rows carry a size: once, few, many, or a class if the clone is expanded.

j_gene: TRBJ1-2; abundance: NA; v_gene: TRBV29-1; CDR3aa: SVGRGGTLRGYT
j_gene: TRBJ1-5; abundance: NA; v_gene: TRBV7-6; CDR3aa: ASSRQGFNQPQH
j_gene: TRBJ1-1; abundance: few; v_gene: TRBV7-2; CDR3aa: ASSLGLATEAF
j_gene: TRBJ1-2; abundance: NA; v_gene: TRBV6-5; CDR3aa: ASSVTGFNGYT
j_gene: TRBJ2-7; abundance: few; v_gene: TRBV19; CDR3aa: ASSIGENYEQY
j_gene: TRBJ2-4; abundance: NA; v_gene: TRBV4-2; CDR3aa: ASSQDRGGMAKNIQY
j_gene: TRBJ2-5; abundance: NA; v_gene: TRBV7-9; CDR3aa: ASSLAGGHQETQY
j_gene: TRBJ2-7; abundance: few; v_gene: TRBV5-1; CDR3aa: ASSFGGTYEQY
j_gene: TRBJ1-4; abundance: few; v_gene: TRBV6-5; CDR3aa: ASSYSSGRSGEKLF
j_gene: TRBJ2-1; abundance: NA; v_gene: TRBV11-2; CDR3aa: ASSFPAGGFYAEQF
j_gene: TRBJ2-7; abundance: NA; v_gene: TRBV18; CDR3aa: ASSPGWTGGGTYEQY
j_gene: TRBJ1-1; abundance: NA; v_gene: TRBV4-1; CDR3aa: ASSQEGTGFTNTEAF
j_gene: TRBJ2-7; abundance: once; v_gene: TRBV15; CDR3aa: ATSLGQGVFHEQY
j_gene: TRBJ1-2; abundance: NA; v_gene: TRBV4-1; CDR3aa: ASSQDLPGGNYGYT
j_gene: TRBJ1-6; abundance: few; v_gene: TRBV5-6; CDR3aa: ASSLNLNSPLH
j_gene: TRBJ2-1; abundance: NA; v_gene: TRBV11-3; CDR3aa: ASSLFGGLAGGNEQF
j_gene: TRBJ2-1; abundance: NA; v_gene: TRBV2; CDR3aa: ASKDSGVHNEQF
j_gene: TRBJ2-7; abundance: few; v_gene: TRBV27; CDR3aa: ASSFLAGRALYEQY
j_gene: TRBJ2-7; abundance: NA; v_gene: TRBV27; CDR3aa: ASSDRTGLDGDEQY
j_gene: TRBJ1-3; abundance: NA; v_gene: TRBV29-1; CDR3aa: SVIGTGGQY
j_gene: TRBJ2-1; abundance: NA; v_gene: TRBV11-2; CDR3aa: ASSFGSGSSYNEQF
j_gene: TRBJ2-2; abundance: NA; v_gene: TRBV4-2; CDR3aa: ASSPGGWRENTGELF
j_gene: TRBJ2-1; abundance: NA; v_gene: TRBV5-1; CDR3aa: ASSKKGLASYNEQF
j_gene: TRBJ2-7; abundance: NA; v_gene: TRBV19; CDR3aa: ASSLGAPYEQY
j_gene: TRBJ2-3; abundance: NA; v_gene: TRBV2; CDR3aa: ASSDYGGTDTQY
j_gene: TRBJ2-5; abundance: few; v_gene: TRBV2; CDR3aa: ALLTSNQETQY
j_gene: TRBJ2-7; abundance: few; v_gene: TRBV6-5; CDR3aa: ASSYSRQGAYEQY
j_gene: TRBJ2-3; abundance: NA; v_gene: TRBV27; CDR3aa: ASSLMFRTGGTGDTQY
j_gene: TRBJ2-6; abundance: few; v_gene: TRBV19; CDR3aa: ASSIAGGSGANVLT
j_gene: TRBJ1-1; abundance: few; v_gene: TRBV19; CDR3aa: ASSIDAGVDTEAF
j_gene: TRBJ2-1; abundance: few; v_gene: TRBV29-1; CDR3aa: SVIGSGSGNEQF
j_gene: TRBJ2-7; abundance: few; v_gene: TRBV2; CDR3aa: ATTTPMSSYEQY
j_gene: TRBJ2-7; abundance: NA; v_gene: TRBV2; CDR3aa: ASSDPGVLAGGEQY
j_gene: TRBJ2-5; abundance: few; v_gene: TRBV13; CDR3aa: ASASGEGETQY
j_gene: TRBJ2-1; abundance: NA; v_gene: TRBV7-7; CDR3aa: ASSLDIRGAYNEQF
j_gene: TRBJ2-7; abundance: few; v_gene: TRBV5-1; CDR3aa: ASSPLEAVYEQY
j_gene: TRBJ2-7; abundance: NA; v_gene: TRBV27; CDR3aa: ASSPGSSSYEQY
j_gene: TRBJ2-6; abundance: once; v_gene: TRBV27; CDR3aa: ASSSDSAGANVLT
j_gene: TRBJ2-7; abundance: NA; v_gene: TRBV19; CDR3aa: ASSPGTGGYEQY
j_gene: TRBJ2-1; abundance: NA; v_gene: TRBV5-6; CDR3aa: ASNPSSGFYNEQF
j_gene: TRBJ2-3; abundance: NA; v_gene: TRBV5-1; CDR3aa: ASSLRADTQY
j_gene: TRBJ2-2; abundance: NA; v_gene: TRBV5-1; CDR3aa: ASSLYGQENTGELF
j_gene: TRBJ1-5; abundance: few; v_gene: TRBV27; CDR3aa: ASSSIPGDQPQH